A single sample gave rise to the 7 T cell receptor beta chains below, sequenced in a study of blood T cell repertoires in COVID-19. Profiled with immunoSEQ multiplex PCR; TCRdb holds only in-frame clones, not every one. The data hold almost 400,000 clones, with around nine tenths observed a single time. Specimen: PBMCs or T cells enriched from blood (not recorded which). These receptor sequences come from a woman aged 25 to 39 with acute COVID-19.

This clone was counted once. This chain links TRBV10-3 with TRBJ2-7, with D perhaps matching TRBD1 (6 bases). Germline-derived CDR1 and CDR2 are ENHRY and SYGVKD. The CDR3 covers 16 residues. Trimming left V 4 bases short and J 0 bases short, with 16 bases between. CDR3 in amino acids: CAISGGSWGPSYEQYF. The CDR3 region has the DNA TGTGCCATCAGTGGGGGTTCATGGGGGCCCTCCTACGAGCAGTACTTC.

The chain recombines TRBV29-1 with TRBJ2-1, with 13 bases that match TRBD2. Trimming cost V 4 bases and J 4 bases; bases outside gene matches: 7. CDR3 length equals 16 residues. Germline assignment: CDR1 SQVTM and CDR2 ANQGSEA. The CDR3 loop is CSVGRTSGGSYNEQFF. CDR3 sequence (DNA): TGCAGCGTTGGAAGGACTAGCGGGGGTTCATACAATGAGCAGTTCTTC.

The V call is TRBV11-2, the J call TRBJ2-1; 8 nucleotides agree with TRBD1. V was pared by 0 bases and J by 5 bases, with 9 bases of the junction left unmatched. The CDR3 has 17 amino acids. The germline V gene has CDR1 SGHAT and CDR2 FQNNGV. The CDR3 DNA follows: TGTGCCAGCAGCTTAGATGCGCGACAGGGGACGCACAATGAGCAGTTCTTC. Its protein product is CASSLDARQGTHNEQFF. The complete variable domain, with remaining parts taken from reference TRBV11-2 and TRBJ2-1, reads EAGVAQSPRYKIIEKRQSVAFWCNPISGHATLYWYQQILGQGPKLLIQFQNNGVVDDSQLPKDRFSAERLKGVDSTLKIQPAKLEDSAVYLCASSLDARQGTHNEQFFGPGTRLTVL.

The chain uses TRBV7-9 and TRBJ2-1, with TRBD2 as a possible D gene (6 bases). V was clipped by 1 base and J by 4 bases, with 8 bases between them. Germline CDR1 SEHNR, CDR2 FQNEAQ (reference sequence). CDR3 length: 14 amino acids. CDR3 sequence: CASSLVLAYNEQFF. The CDR3 DNA sequence: TGTGCCAGCAGCTTAGTTCTAGCGTACAATGAGCAGTTCTTC.

The chain uses TRBV5-1 and TRBJ1-5; D remains unclear. The V and J ends lost 4 bases and 6 bases respectively, with 14 bases between them. There are 14 residues in the CDR3. Germline V gene data show CDR1 as SGHRS and CDR2 as YFSETQ. CDR3 bases: TGCGCCAGCAGCCCTGGCGGGGAGGGTCAGCCCCAGCATTTT. Protein product: CASSPGGEGQPQHF.

The chain employs TRBV6-4 and TRBJ2-7; no clear D. The CDR3 extends over 15 amino acids. Trimming pared 5 bases from V and 3 bases from J, leaving 17 bases between. CDR1 MRHNA and CDR2 SNTAGT come from the germline V gene. The DNA for the CDR3 is TGTGCCAGCAGTCCCGAACCAAACCGACTCTACGAGCAGTACTTC. Translated: CASSPEPNRLYEQYF.

The V gene is TRBV14, the J gene TRBJ2-2; D gene uncertain. V lost 0 bases and J 7 bases, leaving 12 bases between the germline ends. The V gene's germline CDR1 is SGHDN and CDR2 FVKESK. This CDR3 contains 15 residues. Here the CDR3 DNA reads TGTGCCAGCAGCCAAGAGCCCAGTCGGGTCGGGGAGCTGTTTTTT. This translates into CASSQEPSRVGELFF.